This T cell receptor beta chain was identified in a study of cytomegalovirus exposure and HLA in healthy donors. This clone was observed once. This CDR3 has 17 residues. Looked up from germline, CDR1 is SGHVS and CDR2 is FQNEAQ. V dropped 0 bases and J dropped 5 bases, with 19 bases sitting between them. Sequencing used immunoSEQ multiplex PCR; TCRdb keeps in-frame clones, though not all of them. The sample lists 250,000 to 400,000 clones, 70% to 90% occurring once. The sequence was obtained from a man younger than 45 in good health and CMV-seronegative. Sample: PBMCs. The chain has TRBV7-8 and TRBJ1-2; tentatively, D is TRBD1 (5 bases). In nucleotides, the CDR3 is TGTGCCAGCAGCTTAGCGAGTTCAGTAACCTCAGGGTATGGCTACACCTTC. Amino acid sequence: CASSLASSVTSGYGYTF.